This T cell receptor (beta chain) was identified in a study of CD8 T cells in ankylosing spondylitis. Study-wide findings and caveats: Blood from ankylosing spondylitis patients appeared to carry a characteristic roughly eight-variant TCR beta motif. Clones that were linked to disease were CD8+ and were relatively rare in peripheral blood. Matched ankylosing spondylitis synovial fluid reportedly contained a significantly enriched population of disease-linked clones.

The CDR3 covers 17 residues. V was clipped by 1 base and J by 0 bases; unmatched bases: 6. Germline loops: CDR1 SGHRS, CDR2 YFSETQ. This clonotype was seen at least ten times. The antigen is undetermined. TCRdb reanalysed the 5' RACE reads using MiXCR and keeps one entry per CDR3 protein. Seen here are about 140,000 distinct CDR3 sequences, roughly 30% observed once, and the top ten hold 5.5% to 7.5%. Specimen: synovial fluid, either unsorted or a sorted T cell fraction (not recorded which). The V gene is TRBV5-1, the J gene TRBJ2-1, with 8 bases that match TRBD2. The TCR comes from a male donor with ankylosing spondylitis. The CDR3 sequence is CASSLNAGGPSYNEQFF. The CDR3 DNA sequence: TGCGCCAGCAGCTTGAACGCGGGGGGACCCTCCTACAATGAGCAGTTCTTC. Combining the CDR3 with reference TRBV5-1 and TRBJ2-1 gives the whole variable domain KAGVTQTPRYLIKTRGQQVTLSCSPISGHRSVSWYQQTPGQGLQFLFEYFSETQRNKGNFPGRFSGRQFSNSRSEMNVSTLELGDSALYLCASSLNAGGPSYNEQFFGPGTRLTVL.